Listed here is a single T cell receptor beta chain. Antigen specificity is unknown. This sample stems from a study of long-term antiretroviral therapy in people with HIV. On the study more broadly: Initial samples were collected about a decade before the 2015 immediate-ART recommendation.

At survey level, the immunoSEQ assay was run in its v3.0 version. Assay: immunoSEQ multiplex PCR; the TCRdb copy retains only in-frame clones and omits some. Here the sample spans tens of thousands of clones, approximately 79% being singletons. V shed 3 bases and J 9 bases; nucleotides not matched to a gene: 3. Germline assignment: CDR1 SEHNR and CDR2 FQNEAQ (reference sequence). This CDR3 has 14 residues. Whole-study results and caveats: Repertoires in HIV (unlike those of controls) had narrower CDR3 length ranges. Records did not include ART adherence, viral resistance or therapy changes.

Sequencing used unsorted PBMCs, obtained 4.1 years after starting antiretroviral therapy. The TCR was taken from a woman between 40 and 55 years old with HIV. The genes are TRBV7-9 and TRBJ2-1; 12 bases agree with TRBD2. The CDR3: CASSFLAGGREQFF. In DNA, the CDR3 is TGTGCCAGCAGCTTCCTAGCGGGGGGGCGTGAGCAGTTCTTC.